The next 12 T cell receptor beta chains were all read from a single sample in a study of spatial heterogeneity in lung cancer. Described time point: blood at routine non-recurrence follow-up after resection. Using its own MiXCR run on the 5' RACE reads, TCRdb lists one record per CDR3 protein. The sample carries around 70,000 distinct CDR3 sequences, approximately 9% recorded once. The sample here was PBMCs, taken at follow-up. These receptors originate from a female donor with early-stage non-small cell lung cancer.

This clonotype has at least ten counts. The chain couples TRBV6-1 to TRBJ1-5; D is ambiguous. The germline gives CDR1 MNHNS, CDR2 SASEGT. The CDR3 is 13 amino acids. V was pared by 3 bases and J by 7 bases, with 10 bases between. The CDR3 DNA follows: TGTGCCAGCAGTGACCGTGTGTTACAGCCCCAGCATTTT. It yields the protein CASSDRVLQPQHF.

The CDR3 sequence: CSAALPAGRIQETQYF. For the CDR3, the DNA is TGCAGTGCTGCCCTACCGGCAGGGCGCATCCAAGAGACCCAGTACTTC. The gene calls are TRBV20-1 and TRBJ2-5, with TRBD1 as a possible D gene (5 bases). Per the germline V gene, CDR1 is DFQATT and CDR2 is SNEGSKA (reference sequence). Trimming took off 5 bases at V and 1 base at J, with 20 bases between the two ends. This CDR3 has 16 amino acids.

This chain links TRBV12-3 or TRBV12-4 with TRBJ2-1; 11 bases are shared with TRBD2. V was pared by 3 bases and J by 5 bases, with 3 bases of the junction left unmatched. This CDR3 has 15 residues. DNA for the CDR3: TGTGCCAGCAGTTTGGGACTAGCGGAGCACAATGAGCAGTTCTTC. This gives the protein CASSLGLAEHNEQFF.

This clonotype was observed at least ten times. V usage is TRBV7-2 and J usage is TRBJ2-7; D is possibly TRBD2 (5 bases). This CDR3 is 13 amino acids long. From germline, CDR1 is SGHTA and CDR2 FQGNSA. V gave up 5 bases and J gave up 7 bases, with 15 bases separating them. The CDR3 here is CASSPVFGEEQYF. DNA for the CDR3: TGTGCCAGCAGCCCCGTTTTCGGGGAAGAGCAGTACTTC.

This clonotype was picked up many times. The gene calls are TRBV15 and TRBJ2-7, with D unresolved. This CDR3 comprises 12 residues. V gave up 1 base and J gave up 5 bases, with 6 bases separating them. Germline values: CDR1 LNHNV, CDR2 YYDKDF (reference sequence). The CDR3 spells CATSRGADEQYF. DNA for the CDR3: TGTGCCACCAGCAGAGGTGCGGACGAGCAGTACTTC.

This clonotype was counted many times. The CDR3 region is CASSLRQGAAEAFF. The CDR3 nucleotides are TGCGCCAGCAGCCTGCGACAGGGTGCGGCTGAAGCTTTCTTT. The chain combines TRBV5-1 with TRBJ1-1; 7 bases map to TRBD1. V shed 4 bases, J shed 6 bases, and the junction held 9 bases outside the gene matches. Germline lookup yields CDR1 SGHRS and CDR2 YFSETQ. The CDR3 consists of 14 residues.

This clonotype was observed many times. The J gene is TRBJ2-3, the V gene TRBV9; 12 bases fit TRBD2. CDR3 length: 15 residues. Trimming removed 5 bases from V and 0 bases from J; junction bases left unmatched: 1. In germline, CDR1 is SGDLS, CDR2 YYNGEE. CDR3 sequence: CASSGTSGSTDTQYF. The CDR3 DNA follows: TGTGCCAGCAGTGGGACTAGCGGGAGCACAGATACGCAGTATTTT.

The chain uses TRBV12-3 or TRBV12-4 and TRBJ2-1, with 12 bases matching TRBD1. This CDR3 contains 16 residues. Trimming removed 5 bases from V and 7 bases from J; junction bases left unmatched: 9. CDR3 in amino acids: CASSPPGTGGGNEQFF. The CDR3 bases are TGTGCCAGCAGTCCCCCAGGGACAGGGGGCGGAAATGAGCAGTTCTTC.

The chain joins TRBV6-5 to TRBJ2-1; tentative D call: TRBD2 (7 bases). This CDR3 comprises 15 residues. The V end lost 5 bases, the J end lost 7 bases, and 18 bases lay between the germline ends. CDR1 is MNHEY and CDR2 is SVGAGI in the germline V gene. In nucleotides, the CDR3 is TGTGCCAGCAGTCCCCTAGGGGGGGCGTTAAATGAGCAGTTCTTC. Encoded protein: CASSPLGGALNEQFF.

This clonotype was seen repeatedly, ten times or more. The chain is built from TRBV19 and TRBJ2-1; no clear D gene. CDR3 length: 16 residues. Trimming shortened V by 3 bases and J by 3 bases, and 15 bases separated the two germline ends. Germline loops: CDR1 LNHDA, CDR2 SQIVND (reference sequence). The CDR3 DNA sequence: TGTGCCAGTAGTATCCCGGCGGATCGCTACTACAATGAGCAGTTCTTC. It specifies CASSIPADRYYNEQFF.

This clonotype has more than one count but fewer than ten. This chain links TRBV5-4 with TRBJ2-3; 10 nucleotides match TRBD1. V gave up 1 base and J gave up 1 base; unmatched junction bases: 6. This CDR3 comprises 17 residues. The germline V gene has CDR1 SGHNT and CDR2 YYREEE (reference sequence). In DNA, the CDR3 is TGTGCCAGCAGCTTGCCCTCCGGGACAGGGGGCACAGATACGCAGTATTTT. Amino acid sequence: CASSLPSGTGGTDTQYF.

Many counts were recorded for this clonotype. The chain carries TRBV7-9 and TRBJ2-2, with a weak D call TRBD2 (6 bases). There are 16 residues in the CDR3. Trimming removed 5 bases at V and 4 bases at J, with 17 bases between. Germline loops: CDR1 SEHNR, CDR2 FQNEAQ (reference sequence). The CDR3 reads CASSLLPGLSTGELFF. CDR3 coding DNA: TGTGCCAGCAGCCTTCTCCCGGGACTGAGCACCGGGGAGCTGTTTTTT.